The next 27 T cell receptor beta chains were all read from a single sample in a study of blood T cell repertoires in COVID-19. TCRdb's copy holds only in-frame clones and misses some; the assay was immunoSEQ multiplex PCR. The sample lists 150,000 to 200,000 clones; 87% were seen once. The sequencing sample was made of peripheral blood. Receptor source: a man aged 18-30 years with active or convalescent COVID-19.

V is TRBV9 and J is TRBJ1-2, with 11 bases matching TRBD1. The CDR3 sequence is 14 residues long. Germline CDR1 SGDLS, CDR2 YYNGEE. V gave up 4 bases and J gave up 8 bases; unmatched junction bases: 7. The DNA for the CDR3 is TGTGCCAGCAGCCCCGGACAGGGGGCTAGAGGCTACACCTTC. Translation: CASSPGQGARGYTF.

The gene calls are TRBV5-1 and TRBJ2-3; D uncertain. This CDR3 has 12 residues. V lost 4 bases and J 3 bases, leaving 6 bases between the germline ends. Germline CDR1 reads SGHRS; CDR2 reads YFSETQ. The CDR3 bases are TGCGCCAGCAGCGAACTTACAGATACGCAGTATTTT. It yields the protein CASSELTDTQYF.

The chain recombines TRBV14 with TRBJ1-4, with 7 bases matching TRBD1. Per the germline V gene, CDR1 is SGHDN and CDR2 is FVKESK. The CDR3 has 17 amino acids. V was pared by 5 bases and J by 5 bases, with 14 bases of the junction left unmatched. The CDR3 region has the DNA TGTGCCAGCAGCTCCGAAATGACGGGACAGCCGAATGAAAAACTGTTTTTT. Amino acids: CASSSEMTGQPNEKLFF. Based on the CDR3 plus reference TRBV14 and TRBJ1-4, the full variable domain is EAGVTQFPSHSVIEKGQTVTLRCDPISGHDNLYWYRRVMGKEIKFLLHFVKESKQDESGMPNNRFLAERTGGTYSTLKVQPAELEDSGVYFCASSSEMTGQPNEKLFFGSGTQLSVL.

The chain uses TRBV14 and TRBJ1-2, with D perhaps TRBD1 (5 bases). Trimming shortened V by 1 base and J by 14 bases, and 11 bases separated the two germline ends. The germline CDR1 and CDR2 sequences are SGHDN and FVKESK. The CDR3 length is 11 residues. DNA for the CDR3: TGTGCCAGCAGCCAAGGGGGCGCGGGGACCTTC. Translating gives CASSQGGAGTF.

CDR3 residues: CASSLAGMDTQYF. In DNA, the CDR3 is TGCGCCAGCAGCTTGGCCGGGATGGATACGCAGTATTTT. The chain combines TRBV5-1 with TRBJ2-3, with D possibly TRBD2 on 5 matching bases. Trimming pared 0 bases from V and 6 bases from J, leaving 8 bases between. This CDR3 spans 13 amino acids. Germline V lookup: CDR1 SGHRS, CDR2 YFSETQ.

This chain links TRBV19 with TRBJ1-3, with unresolved D. Trimming took 7 bases from V and 3 from J, leaving 10 bases between them. The CDR3 spans 13 residues. The germline V gene has CDR1 LNHDA and CDR2 SQIVND (reference sequence). This chain's CDR3 is CASTRTFGNTIYF. In nucleotides, the CDR3 is TGTGCCAGTACGAGGACTTTTGGAAACACCATATATTTT.

The gene calls are TRBV6-2 or TRBV6-3 and TRBJ1-5; D gene unclear. Germline loops: CDR1 MNHEY, CDR2 SVGEGT. CDR3 length equals 17 residues. V was clipped by 4 bases and J by 0 bases, with 16 bases between them. The CDR3 here is CASSSLTPPYSNQPQHF. The DNA of the CDR3 is TGTGCCAGCAGTTCTTTGACACCTCCTTATAGCAATCAGCCCCAGCATTTT.

V usage is TRBV2 and J usage is TRBJ1-2; 9 nucleotides match TRBD1. This CDR3 comprises 15 residues. V lost 3 bases and J lost 8; bases outside the gene matches: 10. The germline V gene has CDR1 SNHLY and CDR2 FYNNEI. The CDR3 spells CASSEGQGISGGYTF. For the CDR3, the DNA is TGTGCCAGCAGTGAGGGACAGGGAATTTCAGGCGGCTACACCTTC.

The rearrangement links TRBV6-5 to TRBJ2-2; a weak D match, TRBD2 (6 bases). V lost 7 bases to trimming and J lost 3 bases, with 18 bases between them. Germline V CDR1 and CDR2: MNHEY, SVGAGI. The CDR3 spans 16 residues. The CDR3: CASTYSLRDDTGELFF. Written as DNA, the CDR3 is TGTGCCAGCACATACTCGCTGCGGGATGACACCGGGGAGCTGTTTTTT.

The chain combines TRBV5-1 with TRBJ2-7; 9 nucleotides match TRBD2. The J segment lost 4 bases and the V segment lost 4 bases, leaving 6 bases of the junction unmatched. Germline CDR1 and CDR2: SGHRS and YFSETQ. The CDR3 contains 14 residues. For the CDR3, the DNA is TGCGCCAGCAGCGTTAGCGGGAGTGAGTACGAGCAGTACTTC. Its protein product is CASSVSGSEYEQYF.

V is TRBV9 and J is TRBJ2-7; the match to TRBD1 covers 8 bases. The CDR3 has 15 residues. Germline-derived CDR1 and CDR2 are SGDLS and YYNGEE. V was pared by 0 bases and J by 2 bases, with 4 bases of the junction left unmatched. The CDR3 DNA reads as TGTGCCAGCAGCGTAGGACAGGGGCAGACCTACGAGCAGTACTTC. It encodes CASSVGQGQTYEQYF.

This clone appeared once. The chain carries TRBV28 and TRBJ1-6; no reliable D call. The germline V gene has CDR1 MDHEN and CDR2 SYDVKM. With 6 bases removed from V and 0 bases from J, the gap between germline ends came to 9 bases. The CDR3 runs 15 residues. The CDR3 protein is CASSPTSSYNSPLHF. CDR3 nucleotides: TGTGCCAGCAGCCCCACCAGCTCCTATAATTCACCCCTCCACTTT.

J is TRBJ2-3 and V is TRBV6-6; 7 bases agree with TRBD1. Unmatched junction bases numbered 5, after V lost 6 bases and J lost 5 bases. CDR1 is MNHNY, CDR2 SVGAGI, per germline (reference sequence). CDR3 length equals 13 residues. Here the CDR3 DNA reads TGTGCCAGCAGCGACAGGGTTAGAGATACGCAGTATTTT. Amino acids: CASSDRVRDTQYF.

This rearrangement joins TRBV7-9 to TRBJ2-7, with 13 bases aligning to TRBD2. The junction had 8 bases not matched to a gene; V was cut back by 6 bases and J by 3 bases. Germline V gene lookup returns CDR1 SEHNR and CDR2 FQNEAQ (reference sequence). CDR3 length: 16 amino acids. The CDR3 coding sequence is TGTGCCAGCAGAACCGGGACTAGCGGGGAAAACTACGAGCAGTACTTC. Amino acid sequence: CASRTGTSGENYEQYF.

This chain uses TRBV15 with TRBJ1-1, with D possibly TRBD1 on 6 matching bases. Deletions cut 3 bases from V and 4 bases from J, with 9 bases between. In germline, CDR1 is LNHNV, CDR2 YYDKDF (reference sequence). This CDR3 is 13 amino acids long. CDR3 residues: CATSRGAGTEAFF. In DNA, the CDR3 is TGTGCCACCAGCAGGGGGGCCGGCACTGAAGCTTTCTTT.

V gene TRBV7-2 combines with J gene TRBJ1-2, with D unresolved. Trimming took off 5 bases at V and 2 bases at J, with 15 bases between the two ends. CDR3 size: 15 residues. From germline, CDR1 is SGHTA and CDR2 FQGNSA. The CDR3 DNA reads as TGTGCCAGCAGCCCAGAGGGTTCGGGGAACTATGGCTACACCTTC. Translating it yields CASSPEGSGNYGYTF.

This sequence joins TRBV25-1 and TRBJ1-2; D may be TRBD1 (6 bases). The CDR3 has 16 residues. From germline, CDR1 is MGHDK and CDR2 SYGVNS. The ends were cut back, 1 base at V and 4 bases at J, with 16 bases in the middle. CDR3 DNA sequence: TGTGCCAGCAGTGAATCCCAAGCAGGGGTCGGCTATGGCTACACCTTC. It yields the protein CASSESQAGVGYGYTF.

The chain joins TRBV25-1 to TRBJ1-1; weak D call: TRBD1 (6 bases). Trimming left V 0 bases short and J 11 bases short, with 13 bases between. CDR3 size: 13 residues. The germline V gene encodes CDR1 MGHDK and CDR2 SYGVNS. CDR3 residues: CASSEYAGQPAFF. The CDR3 nucleotides read TGTGCCAGCAGTGAATATGCAGGACAGCCTGCTTTCTTT. Full variable domain (rest looked up from reference TRBV25-1 and TRBJ1-1): EADIYQTPRYLVIGTGKKITLECSQTMGHDKMYWYQQDPGMELHLIHYSYGVNSTEKGDLSSESTVSRIRTEHFPLTLESARPSHTSQYLCASSEYAGQPAFFGQGTRLTVV.

V is TRBV15 and J is TRBJ2-6; D is unclear. The CDR3 is 13 amino acids. Looked up from germline, CDR1 is LNHNV and CDR2 is YYDKDF (reference sequence). V shed 10 bases and J shed 1 base, with 8 bases lying between them. CDR3 in DNA: TGTGCCAGCCGAGTGTCTGGGGCCAACGTCCTGACTTTC. Amino acids: CASRVSGANVLTF.

The table lists this clone with a count of one. The chain recombines TRBV3-1 (or the pseudogene TRBV3-2) with TRBJ2-3; 9 positions agree with TRBD2. The CDR3 has 17 residues. The junction had 8 bases not matched to a gene; V was cut back by 1 base and J by 3 bases. Looked up from germline, CDR1 is LGHDT and CDR2 is YNNKEL (reference sequence). As DNA, the CDR3 is TGTGCCAGCAGCCAAGGTCCGAAGCGGGGGGTTACAGATACGCAGTATTTT. Its translation: CASSQGPKRGVTDTQYF.

The chain uses TRBV6-5 and TRBJ2-1, with D hard to call. CDR3 length equals 13 residues. Germline V gene data show CDR1 as MNHEY and CDR2 as SVGAGI. Trimming shortened V by 1 base and J by 6 bases, and 7 bases separated the two germline ends. The CDR3 coding sequence is TGTGCCAGCAGTTACTACAGTTCCAATGAGCAGTTCTTC. Residues: CASSYYSSNEQFF.

The genes are TRBV21-1 and TRBJ2-1; TRBD2, as called in the table, went unchecked against the DNA. TRBV21-1 has pseudogene status. The length of the CDR3 is 16 residues. The CDR3, as DNA: TGTGCCAGCAGCAGATATAGACCCCGGGGGTGCAATGAGCAGTTCTTC. It translates to CASSRYRPRGCNEQFF.

The J gene is TRBJ1-1, the V gene TRBV18; maybe TRBD1 (5 bases). Germline values: CDR1 KGHSH, CDR2 LQKENI. The CDR3 runs 15 residues. The V end was cut by 7 bases, the J end by 1 base, with 16 bases between. The CDR3 reads CASLEAGATNTEAFF. CDR3 sequence (DNA): TGTGCCAGCTTAGAGGCTGGGGCGACGAACACTGAAGCTTTCTTT.

The chain joins TRBV2 to TRBJ1-1, with D perhaps TRBD1 (6 bases). The V end lost 4 bases, the J end lost 5 bases, and 14 bases lay between the germline ends. The V gene's germline CDR1 is SNHLY and CDR2 FYNNEI. The CDR3 contains 14 residues. CDR3 coding DNA: TGTGCCAGCAGTGCCCAGGGGTCTTGGACTGAAGCTTTCTTT. Translating gives CASSAQGSWTEAFF.

This clone was seen only once. The chain uses TRBV5-1 and TRBJ1-5; TRBD1 might be the D (5 bases). V was trimmed by 4 bases and J by 4 bases, leaving 12 bases between them. The CDR3 covers 14 residues. Germline V gene sequence: CDR1 SGHRS, CDR2 YFSETQ. CDR3 protein: CASSPLGGNQPQHF. CDR3 coding DNA: TGCGCCAGCAGCCCCCTGGGGGGGAATCAGCCCCAGCATTTT.

The chain couples TRBV12-5 to TRBJ2-1; possible D gene TRBD1, 5 bases. The V end lost 1 base, the J end lost 9 bases, and 10 bases lay between the germline ends. The CDR3 has 13 residues. Per the germline V gene, CDR1 is LGHNT and CDR2 is FRNRAP. DNA of the CDR3: TGTGCTAGTGGTTTGGGTTTGGGGCTTGAGCAGTTCTTC. Translated: CASGLGLGLEQFF.

The chain employs TRBV28 and TRBJ1-5; D gene unclear. Germline lookup yields CDR1 MDHEN and CDR2 SYDVKM. The CDR3 consists of 13 residues. V was trimmed by 6 bases and J by 3 bases, leaving 9 bases between them. In DNA form, the CDR3 reads TGTGCCAGCAGCCAGGTATTCAATCAGCCCCAGCATTTT. Translating gives CASSQVFNQPQHF.